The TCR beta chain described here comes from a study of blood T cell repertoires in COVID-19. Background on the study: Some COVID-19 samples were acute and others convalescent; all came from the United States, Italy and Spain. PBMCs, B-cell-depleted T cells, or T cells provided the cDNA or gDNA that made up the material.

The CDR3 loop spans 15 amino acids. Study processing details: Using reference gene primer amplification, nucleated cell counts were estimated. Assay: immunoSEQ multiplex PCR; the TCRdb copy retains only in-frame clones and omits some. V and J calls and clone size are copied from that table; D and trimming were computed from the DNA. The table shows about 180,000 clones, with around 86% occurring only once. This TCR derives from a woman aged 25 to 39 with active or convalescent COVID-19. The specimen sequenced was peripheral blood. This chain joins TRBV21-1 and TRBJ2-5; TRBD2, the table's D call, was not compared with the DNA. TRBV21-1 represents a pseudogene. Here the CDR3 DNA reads TGTGCCAGCAGCAACCTCGCGGGGGCCCAAGAGACCCAGTACTTC. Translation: CASSNLAGAQETQYF.